This paragraph reports one TCR beta chain. The V and J ends lost 4 bases and 1 base respectively, with 11 bases between them. Germline CDR1 is SGHNT and CDR2 is YYREEE (reference sequence). This CDR3 contains 14 residues. This specimen comes from a study of blood T cell repertoires in COVID-19. Study information: Researchers got acute and convalescent COVID-19 samples from the United States, Italy and Spain. PBMCs, B-cell-depleted T cells, or T cells provided the cDNA or gDNA that made up the material.

Authors' data handling: Using reference gene primer amplification, nucleated cell counts were estimated. Here immunoSEQ multiplex PCR was the method, and the copy in TCRdb shows in-frame clones only, minus some. From that table come the V and J calls and clone size; the DNA was used to work out D and trimming. The sample lists 150,000 to 180,000 clones, over 60% occurring once. This sequence joins TRBV5-4 and TRBJ1-2, with D unresolved. Material: peripheral blood. The sequence was obtained from an elderly man with acute or convalescent COVID-19. CDR3 nucleotides: TGTGCCAGCAGCAAATCACAGATTAACTATGGCTACACCTTC. It encodes CASSKSQINYGYTF.